Listed here are 31 T cell receptor beta chains from one sample, sequenced in a study of cytomegalovirus exposure and HLA in healthy donors. Sequenced by immunoSEQ multiplex PCR; TCRdb stores in-frame clones only, minus some. This table has about 120,000 clones, roughly 87% appearing once. Sequences were obtained from PBMCs. All receptors come from a woman aged 18-35 years in good health and CMV-seronegative.

This clone was picked up one time. The V and J genes are TRBV6-5 and TRBJ2-3; TRBD1 aligns across 8 bases. With V trimmed by 4 bases and J by 3 bases, 3 bases remained unmatched. Looked up from germline, CDR1 is MNHEY and CDR2 is SVGAGI. The CDR3 is made up of 14 amino acids. CDR3 region: CASSSDRETDTQYF. The CDR3 nucleotides read TGTGCCAGCAGTTCGGACAGGGAAACAGATACGCAGTATTTT.

The chain recombines TRBV30 with TRBJ2-7, with D unclear. Germline values: CDR1 GTSNPN, CDR2 SVGIG (reference sequence). The V gene lost 1 base and the J gene lost 2 bases, with 6 bases spanning the gap. The CDR3 contains 12 residues. Here the CDR3 DNA reads TGTGCCTGGAGTGGGCAGACCTACGAGCAGTACTTC. Its protein product is CAWSGQTYEQYF.

The rearrangement joins TRBV27 to TRBJ1-6, with TRBD1 as a possible D gene (5 bases). The ends were cut back, 6 bases at V and 10 bases at J, with 13 bases in the middle. From germline, CDR1 is MNHEY and CDR2 SMNVEV (reference sequence). The CDR3 is 13 residues long. The CDR3 reads CASSLSGSSPLHF. CDR3 DNA sequence: TGTGCCAGCAGCTTGTCAGGGTCATCACCCCTCCACTTT.

The DNA for the CDR3 is TGTGCCAGCAGTCCAGGGACTACCTACGAGCAGTACTTC. As protein: CASSPGTTYEQYF. The rearrangement links TRBV28 to TRBJ2-7; TRBD2 aligns across 7 bases. CDR1 and CDR2 from the germline V gene are MDHEN and SYDVKM. V was pared by 5 bases and J by 2 bases, with 3 bases of the junction left unmatched. This CDR3 comprises 13 residues.

V and J are TRBV6-5 and TRBJ2-7; D is ambiguous. This CDR3 has 12 residues. V was pared by 7 bases and J by 0 bases, with 7 bases between. Germline values: CDR1 MNHEY, CDR2 SVGAGI. The CDR3: CASKPSSYEQYF. The CDR3 coding sequence is TGTGCCAGCAAACCGAGCTCCTACGAGCAGTACTTC.

The V and J genes are TRBV2 and TRBJ1-5, with TRBD1 as a possible D gene (6 bases). The CDR3 is 15 amino acids. From germline, CDR1 is SNHLY and CDR2 FYNNEI. Trimming took 5 bases from V and 0 from J, leaving 11 bases between them. The CDR3 sequence is CASSSEQGSNQPQHF. The CDR3 DNA reads TGTGCCAGCAGTTCAGAACAGGGTAGCAATCAGCCCCAGCATTTT.

The chain employs TRBV27 and TRBJ1-2, with 8 bases identical to TRBD1. Unmatched junction bases numbered 6, after V lost 1 base and J lost 5 bases. Germline values: CDR1 MNHEY, CDR2 SMNVEV (reference sequence). The CDR3 consists of 15 residues. The DNA for the CDR3 is TGTGCCAGCAGTTTATACCCGACAGGGGTTTATGGCTACACCTTC. Protein sequence: CASSLYPTGVYGYTF.

The CDR3 DNA reads as TGTGCCAGCAGCCTCGACCTCGGGGATAAGACCCAGTACTTC. This gives the protein CASSLDLGDKTQYF. This rearrangement joins TRBV7-8 to TRBJ2-5, with D possibly TRBD2 on 5 matching bases. The germline V and J ends were trimmed by 5 bases and 6 bases, with 16 bases remaining between them. The CDR3 length is 14 residues. The germline V gene has CDR1 SGHVS and CDR2 FQNEAQ.

J is TRBJ1-2 and V is TRBV6-1, with 7 bases matching TRBD1. Trimming took 2 bases from V and 6 from J; bases not matched to a gene: 3. CDR3 length: 13 residues. Germline lookup yields CDR1 MNHNS and CDR2 SASEGT. This chain's CDR3 is CASSERQGNGYTF. In DNA, the CDR3 is TGTGCCAGCAGTGAAAGACAGGGCAATGGCTACACCTTC.

J is TRBJ1-1 and V is TRBV28, with D tentatively TRBD1 (5 bases). The CDR3 is made up of 13 amino acids. The germline V gene has CDR1 MDHEN and CDR2 SYDVKM. V was shortened by 6 bases and J by 1 base, with 9 bases between the two germline ends. CDR3 nucleotides: TGTGCCAGCAGCATAGACAGGAACACTGAAGCTTTCTTT. Protein sequence: CASSIDRNTEAFF.

This chain connects TRBV18 to TRBJ2-7; TRBD2 is a possible D gene (5 bases). This CDR3 has 15 amino acids. Germline CDR1 reads KGHSH; CDR2 reads LQKENI. V lost 3 bases and J lost 5, with 17 bases in between. The CDR3 bases are TGTGCCAGCTCACCTTTGAGCGGCTCCGCCAACGAGCAGTACTTC. Translated, it gives CASSPLSGSANEQYF.

The genes are TRBV5-6 and TRBJ2-3; D gene ambiguous. Germline-derived CDR1 and CDR2 are SGHDT and YYEEEE. The germline V and J ends were trimmed by 0 bases and 6 bases, with 5 bases remaining between them. The CDR3 extends over 12 amino acids. CDR3 sequence (DNA): TGTGCCAGCAGCTTGGAAGCGGATACGCAGTATTTT. It translates to CASSLEADTQYF.

The chain uses TRBV15 and TRBJ2-5; 7 bases are shared with TRBD1. V trimming: 7 bases; J trimming: 5 bases; junction bases outside the gene matches: 10. CDR1 is LNHNV, CDR2 YYDKDF, per germline (reference sequence). CDR3 length equals 14 residues. The DNA for the CDR3 is TGTGCCACCAACCCTACGGACAGGAAGGAGACCCAGTACTTC. It encodes CATNPTDRKETQYF.

As concerns this clone: The sample holds other DNA sequences that translate to the same CDR3. The CDR3 sequence: CASSPRTGTYEQYF. The DNA of the CDR3 is TGTGCCAGCAGCCCAAGGACAGGAACCTACGAGCAGTACTTC. The chain combines TRBV28 with TRBJ2-7; 7 bases fit TRBD1. The CDR3 extends over 14 amino acids. V lost 6 bases to trimming and J lost 2 bases; unmatched junction nucleotides: 7. Germline loops: CDR1 MDHEN, CDR2 SYDVKM.

The V call is TRBV27, the J call TRBJ2-5, with D possibly TRBD2 on 6 matching bases. Germline V gene data show CDR1 as MNHEY and CDR2 as SMNVEV (reference sequence). Trimming removed 6 bases from V and 5 bases from J, with 16 bases in between. This CDR3 comprises 14 residues. CDR3 sequence: CASSMIRGIETQYF. As DNA, the CDR3 is TGTGCCAGCAGCATGATCCGGGGGATTGAGACCCAGTACTTC.

This clone was counted a single time. The rearrangement links TRBV11-3 to TRBJ2-7; tentatively, D is TRBD1 (5 bases). The CDR3 spans 14 residues. Trimming removed 1 base from V and 5 bases from J, with 12 bases in between. CDR1 and CDR2 (germline): SGHNT, YENEEA. The CDR3 loop is CASSLGGYGNEQYF. In DNA, the CDR3 is TGTGCCAGCAGCTTAGGGGGCTATGGAAACGAGCAGTACTTC.

Written as DNA, the CDR3 is TGTGCCAGCAGTGAAGCGGGAGTAAACTATGGCTACACCTTC. Amino acid sequence: CASSEAGVNYGYTF. The chain employs TRBV6-1 and TRBJ1-2, with no clear D. Germline V gene sequence: CDR1 MNHNS, CDR2 SASEGT. Trimming left V 0 bases short and J 2 bases short, with 7 bases between. The CDR3 sequence is 14 residues long.

The chain links TRBV5-1 to TRBJ2-1, with 14 bases aligning to TRBD2. Germline values: CDR1 SGHRS, CDR2 YFSETQ. V was clipped by 2 bases and J by 10 bases; unmatched bases: 5. There are 15 residues in the CDR3. CDR3 amino acids: CASSFGTSGRVEQFF. CDR3 nucleotide sequence: TGCGCCAGCAGCTTCGGGACTAGCGGGAGAGTAGAGCAGTTCTTC.

The J gene is TRBJ1-4, the V gene TRBV9, with D unclear. The V gene lost 0 bases and the J gene lost 3 bases, with 6 bases spanning the gap. CDR3 length equals 14 residues. The V gene's germline CDR1 is SGDLS and CDR2 YYNGEE. CDR3 bases: TGTGCCAGCAGCGTAGGTAAATCTAATGAAAAACTGTTTTTT. Translating gives CASSVGKSNEKLFF.

In this sample, this clone turned up once. V and J are TRBV6-4 and TRBJ2-3, with 9 bases that match TRBD2. The CDR3 length is 16 residues. Per germline, CDR1 MRHNA and CDR2 SNTAGT. The J segment lost 0 bases and the V segment lost 0 bases, leaving 1 base of the junction unmatched. CDR3 sequence: CASSDSSGGSTDTQYF. The CDR3 DNA sequence: TGTGCCAGCAGTGACTCTAGCGGGGGTAGCACAGATACGCAGTATTTT.

This sequence joins TRBV19 and TRBJ1-3; D is uncertain. The CDR3 runs 13 residues. Germline V gene sequence: CDR1 LNHDA, CDR2 SQIVND (reference sequence). Trimming took off 7 bases at V and 3 bases at J, with 10 bases between the two ends. The CDR3 is CASIKRSGNTIYF. Here the CDR3 DNA reads TGTGCCAGTATAAAGCGAAGTGGAAACACCATATATTTT.

This clone was found a few times. The gene calls are TRBV19 and TRBJ1-2; D is possibly TRBD1 (6 bases). Per the germline V gene, CDR1 is LNHDA and CDR2 is SQIVND (reference sequence). Trimming pared 6 bases from V and 7 bases from J, leaving 9 bases between. The CDR3 spans 11 residues. CDR3 sequence reads: CASRETGGYTF. In DNA form, the CDR3 reads TGTGCCAGTAGAGAGACAGGTGGCTACACCTTC.

This clone was counted only a few times. The chain uses TRBV19 and TRBJ2-1; TRBD2 aligns across 8 bases. The CDR3 loop spans 16 amino acids. Germline V gene sequence: CDR1 LNHDA, CDR2 SQIVND (reference sequence). J was trimmed by 0 bases and V by 8 bases; bases with no gene match: 9. In DNA, the CDR3 is TGTGCCAGTTCCCCCAGCGGGGGTAGCTCCTACAATGAGCAGTTCTTC. Its protein is CASSPSGGSSYNEQFF.

The chain is built from TRBV9 and TRBJ2-3; D unclear. This CDR3 has 12 amino acids. Trimming took 4 bases from V and 5 from J, leaving 8 bases between them. CDR1 SGDLS and CDR2 YYNGEE come from the germline V gene. This CDR3 is CASSPHRDTQYF. CDR3 DNA sequence: TGTGCCAGCAGCCCACATCGAGATACGCAGTATTTT.

This clone turned up a few times. The genes are TRBV11-1 and TRBJ2-7; D not resolved. The V and J ends lost 5 bases and 7 bases respectively, with 12 bases between them. This CDR3 is built from 12 residues. Germline lookup yields CDR1 SGHAT and CDR2 FQDESV (reference sequence). This chain's CDR3 is CASSVVLGEQYF. The CDR3 bases are TGTGCCAGCAGCGTAGTACTCGGGGAGCAGTACTTC.

With regard to this clone: One end of the junction fails to match germline, which may point to a read error. The V call is TRBV10-3, the J call TRBJ2-3; TRBD2 might be the D (6 bases). Germline loops: CDR1 ENHRY, CDR2 SYGVKD. This CDR3 spans 14 amino acids. DNA for the CDR3: TGTGCCAGCAGTTTCGGGACTGACACAGATACGCAGTATTTT. Its protein is CASSFGTDTDTQYF.

V usage is TRBV7-9 and J usage is TRBJ1-2; a weak D match, TRBD1 (6 bases). Germline V gene lookup returns CDR1 SEHNR and CDR2 FQNEAQ (reference sequence). This CDR3 has 16 residues. Trimming cost V 5 bases and J 2 bases, with 18 bases left between them. CDR3 DNA sequence: TGTGCCAGCAGCCAGGGTCGAAATCAGGGGAACTATGGCTACACCTTC. Encoded protein: CASSQGRNQGNYGYTF.

The chain recombines TRBV28 with TRBJ2-3, with 9 bases identical to TRBD2. Germline loops: CDR1 MDHEN, CDR2 SYDVKM. This CDR3 comprises 15 residues. The trim removed 7 bases at V and 0 bases at J, leaving 5 bases unmatched. The CDR3 protein is CASTKLAGSTDTQYF. In DNA, the CDR3 is TGTGCCAGCACCAAACTAGCGGGTAGCACAGATACGCAGTATTTT.

This chain connects TRBV18 to TRBJ2-7; 8 bases line up with TRBD1. The germline V gene has CDR1 KGHSH and CDR2 LQKENI. J gave up 3 bases and V 6 bases, and 4 bases lay outside the gene matches. The CDR3 consists of 13 residues. The CDR3 DNA sequence: TGTGCCAGCTCGGCTACAGGGGGCTACGAGCAGTACTTC. It encodes CASSATGGYEQYF. Supplemented by reference TRBV18 and TRBJ2-7, the full variable domain reads NAGVMQNPRHLVRRRGQEARLRCSPMKGHSHVYWYRQLPEEGLKFMVYLQKENIIDESGMPKERFSAEFPKEGPSILRIQQVVRGDSAAYFCASSATGGYEQYFGPGTRLTVT.

This chain connects TRBV4-3 to TRBJ2-3, with TRBD2 as a possible D gene (7 bases). CDR1 and CDR2 from the germline V gene are LGHNA and YSLEER. The CDR3 sequence is 17 residues long. The germline V and J ends were trimmed by 0 bases and 0 bases, with 13 bases remaining between them. The CDR3 region has the DNA TGCGCCAGCAGCCAAGATTTAACGGGGGGCAGCACAGATACGCAGTATTTT. Encoded protein: CASSQDLTGGSTDTQYF.

The J gene is TRBJ1-2, the V gene TRBV28; possibly TRBD1 for D (6 bases). The CDR3 loop spans 14 amino acids. CDR1 is MDHEN and CDR2 is SYDVKM in the germline V gene. V lost 10 bases to trimming and J lost 7 bases, with 22 bases between them. This CDR3 reads CATLFRTGTSGYTF. CDR3 nucleotides: TGTGCCACCCTCTTTAGGACCGGGACAAGTGGCTACACCTTC.